The T cell receptor beta chain described here comes from a study of T cells in tuberculosis. Overall study findings and caveats: GMM-specific TCRs were nearer to active tuberculosis alpha repertoires, suggesting expansion.

Germline-derived CDR1 and CDR2 are MNHEY and SVGAGI. The CDR3 is 15 amino acids. V lost 6 bases and J lost 7, with 18 bases in between. On this clone: Its cognate antigen is unknown.

Sequenced by immunoSEQ multiplex PCR; TCRdb stores in-frame clones only, minus some. In the table there are under 40,000 clones, more than 85% of which are singletons. V gene TRBV6-5 combines with J gene TRBJ1-4, with a weak D call TRBD1 (6 bases). This clonotype was obtained from a donor aged 10 to 29 with latent tuberculosis or without tuberculosis infection. Sequencing was performed on PBMCs. The CDR3 spells CASSHRTASPEKLFF. Here the CDR3 DNA reads TGTGCCAGCAGCCACAGGACAGCTTCGCCTGAAAAACTGTTTTTT.